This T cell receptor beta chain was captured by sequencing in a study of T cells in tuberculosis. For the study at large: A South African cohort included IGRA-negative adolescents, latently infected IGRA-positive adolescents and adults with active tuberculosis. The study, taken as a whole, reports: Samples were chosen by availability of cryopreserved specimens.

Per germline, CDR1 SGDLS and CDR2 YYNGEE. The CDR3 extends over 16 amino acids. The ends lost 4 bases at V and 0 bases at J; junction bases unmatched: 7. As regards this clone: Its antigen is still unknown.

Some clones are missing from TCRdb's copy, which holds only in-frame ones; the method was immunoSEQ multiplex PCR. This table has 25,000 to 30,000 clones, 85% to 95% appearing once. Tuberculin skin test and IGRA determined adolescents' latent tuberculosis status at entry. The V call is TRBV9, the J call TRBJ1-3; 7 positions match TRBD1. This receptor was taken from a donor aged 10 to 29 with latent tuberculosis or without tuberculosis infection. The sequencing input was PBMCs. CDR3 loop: CASSNHRGNSGNTIYF. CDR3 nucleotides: TGTGCCAGCAGCAACCACAGGGGAAACTCTGGAAACACCATATATTTT.